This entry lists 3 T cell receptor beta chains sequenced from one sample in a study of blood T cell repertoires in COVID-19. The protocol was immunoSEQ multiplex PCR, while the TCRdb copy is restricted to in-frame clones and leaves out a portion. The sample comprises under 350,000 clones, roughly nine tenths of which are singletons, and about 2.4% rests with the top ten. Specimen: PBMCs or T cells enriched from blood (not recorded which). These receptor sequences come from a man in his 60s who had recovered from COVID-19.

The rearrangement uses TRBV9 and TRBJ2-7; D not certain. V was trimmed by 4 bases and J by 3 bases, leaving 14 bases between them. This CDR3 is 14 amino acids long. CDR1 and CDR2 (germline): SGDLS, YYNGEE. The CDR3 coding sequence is TGTGCCAGCAGCCCCCGGCTAGTTGGCTACGAGCAGTACTTC. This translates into CASSPRLVGYEQYF.

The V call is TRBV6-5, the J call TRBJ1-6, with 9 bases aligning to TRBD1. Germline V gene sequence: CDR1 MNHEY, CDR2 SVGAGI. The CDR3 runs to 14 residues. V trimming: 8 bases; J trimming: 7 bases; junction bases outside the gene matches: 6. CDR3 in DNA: TGTGCCAGCCGGACAGGGGTTATGAATTCACCCCTCCACTTT. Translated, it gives CASRTGVMNSPLHF.

CDR3 DNA sequence: TGTGCCAGCAGCATCGACCTTAAAGCGGGCTACGAGCAGTACTTC. This codes for CASSIDLKAGYEQYF. The rearrangement links TRBV5-6 to TRBJ2-7, with D perhaps matching TRBD2 (6 bases). The CDR3 runs 15 residues. Germline CDR1 is SGHDT and CDR2 is YYEEEE. V was trimmed by 4 bases and J by 3 bases, leaving 17 bases between them.